The rows below give T cell receptor beta chains drawn from one sample of a study of T cells in Graves' hyperthyroidism and ophthalmopathy. MiXCR, applied by TCRdb to the multiplex PCR reads, yields one record per CDR3 protein. The table has hundreds of thousands of distinct CDR3 sequences, around 13% seen once. Sequenced input: blood. These receptors all stem from a young woman with Graves' hyperthyroidism. CDR3s include the opening cysteine and the closing phenylalanine or tryptophan. The order of the fields is clone size, V gene, J gene, D gene, CDR3 DNA, CDR3 protein. A D gene is named only where the DNA matches it firmly. Size values are once, few and many counts, or a class for expanded clones, and some rows have none.

>many|TRBV2|TRBJ2-7|.
TGTGCCAGCCTTGGGCGGGGCAGCTCCTACGAGCAGTACTTC
CASLGRGSSYEQYF
>many|TRBV2|TRBJ2-7|TRBD2
TGTGCCAGCAGTCTGGCGGGAGTAGGGTCCTACGAGCAGTACTTC
CASSLAGVGSYEQYF
>.|TRBV7-2|TRBJ1-3|.
TGTGCCAGCAGCGGGGGCTCTGGAAACACCATATATTTT
CASSGGSGNTIYF
>few|TRBV5-1|TRBJ2-1|.
TGCGCCAGCAGCTTGGACTTCTTACGTGAATACAATGAGCAGTTCTTC
CASSLDFLREYNEQFF
>.|TRBV6-2/TRBV6-3|TRBJ2-1|.
TGTGCCAGCAGCCTACGGGACCTCCGCAATGAGCAGTTCTTC
CASSLRDLRNEQFF
>.|TRBV7-9|TRBJ1-2|.
TGTGCCAGCAGCTTAGTAACGACAGCGCGCTTTGGGTGGACCTTC
CASSLVTTARFGWTF
>many|TRBV5-6|TRBJ2-7|TRBD2
TGTGCCAGCAGCTCGGCGGGGAGGGCTAACTACGAGCAGTACTTC
CASSSAGRANYEQYF
>many|TRBV15|TRBJ2-2|.
TGTGCCACCAGCAGACCAGCGGGCACCGGGGAGCTGTTTTTT
CATSRPAGTGELFF
>.|TRBV5-1|TRBJ1-4|.
TGCGCCAGCAGCCCCGGACAGTACAAGGATGAAAAACTGTTTTTT
CASSPGQYKDEKLFF
>many|TRBV3-1|TRBJ1-2|.
TGTGCCAGCAGCGGAGGACAGATTAACTATGGCTACACCTTC
CASSGGQINYGYTF
>many|TRBV7-8|TRBJ2-1|.
TGTGCCAGCAGCTTAGGCGCGATGGGGGTGAATGAGCAGTTCTTC
CASSLGAMGVNEQFF
>few|TRBV5-4|TRBJ2-5|TRBD1
TGTGCCAGCAGCTTCCGGGGACAGGGGAAAGAGACCCAGTACTTC
CASSFRGQGKETQYF
>many|TRBV18|TRBJ2-1|TRBD2
TGTGCCAGCTCACCCCGGGAGGGCTCCTACAATGAGCAGTTCTTC
CASSPREGSYNEQFF
>many|TRBV20-1|TRBJ2-7|TRBD2
TGCAGTGCTGTCCCTAGCGGGGACAACTCCTACGAGCAGTACTTC
CSAVPSGDNSYEQYF
>few|TRBV20-1|TRBJ1-1|.
TGCAGTGCTAGAGATCAGGTACGGGGGGGATTGGCCACTGAAGCTTTCTTT
CSARDQVRGGLATEAFF
>many|TRBV24-1|TRBJ2-1|.
TGTGCCACCGAAGCCCGAATGGGGAATGAGCAGTTCTTC
CATEARMGNEQFF
>few|TRBV9|TRBJ2-7|TRBD2
TGTGCCAGCAGCGTTAGCGGGACAACCTACGAGCAGTACTTC
CASSVSGTTYEQYF
>many|TRBV12-3/TRBV12-4|TRBJ2-4|TRBD1
TGTGCCAGCAGTTCTCGGACAGGAAAAAACATTCAGTACTTC
CASSSRTGKNIQYF
>few|TRBV5-1|TRBJ1-5|.
TGCGCCAGCAGCATATCAGGGGATGGCAATCAGCCCCAGCATTTT
CASSISGDGNQPQHF
>.|TRBV4-1|TRBJ1-4|.
TGCGCCAGCAGCCAAGATAGTTCTGGGGCAGGGGACGAAAAACTGTTTTTT
CASSQDSSGAGDEKLFF
>many|TRBV18|TRBJ1-1|TRBD1
TGTGCCAGCTCACCTTCGGGGACAGGTTCCGGCACTGAAGCTTTCTTT
CASSPSGTGSGTEAFF
>.|TRBV12-3/TRBV12-4|TRBJ1-2|.
TGTGCCAGCAGTTATCTCGCAGGCCATGGCTACACCTTC
CASSYLAGHGYTF
>many|TRBV3-1|TRBJ2-7|.
TGTGCCAGCAGCCAAGATCGCGTCAGGGTCGCCTACGAGCAGTACTTC
CASSQDRVRVAYEQYF
>many|TRBV6-6|TRBJ2-7|TRBD1
TGTGCCAGCAGTTACAGGGGGGGGACAGGGTCCTACGAGCAGTACTTC
CASSYRGGTGSYEQYF
>.|TRBV5-1|TRBJ2-1|TRBD2
TGCGCCAGCAGCTTCCCTAGGACTAGCGGGAGAGGAGCGGCCAATGAGCAGTCCTTC
CASSFPRTSGRGAANEQSF
>many|TRBV28|TRBJ1-2|.
TGTGCCAGCAGTTTAGGAGGGCAGGGGAGCGGCTACACCTTC
CASSLGGQGSGYTF
>many|TRBV6-1|TRBJ2-7|.
TGTGCCAGCAGTGAAGCTAGGCTCCAGGTGCAGTACTTC
CASSEARLQVQYF
>.|TRBV10-3|TRBJ2-5|.
TGTGCCGGGGCGACGGGGGGCGGAGAGACCCAGTACTTC
CAGATGGGETQYF
>many|TRBV18|TRBJ2-1|TRBD2
TGTGCCAGCTCCTCACATGAGCAGACTAGCGGGGACAATGAGCAGTTCTTC
CASSSHEQTSGDNEQFF
>many|TRBV7-9|TRBJ1-4|TRBD1
TGTGCCAGCAGCTCGGGACAGCCTAATGAAAAACTGTTTTTT
CASSSGQPNEKLFF
>many|TRBV27|TRBJ2-7|TRBD2
TGTGCCAGCAGTGCAGGACTAGCGGGGACCTACGAGCAGTACTTC
CASSAGLAGTYEQYF
>many|TRBV5-6|TRBJ1-1|.
TGTGCCAGCAGCTTGGGTCCGGGGCCACCGGGGTACACTGAAGCTTTCTTT
CASSLGPGPPGYTEAFF
>many|TRBV11-1|TRBJ2-3|.
TGTGCCAGCAGCTCGAAGACCACGCAGTATTTT
CASSSKTTQYF
>many|TRBV25-1|TRBJ1-2|.
TGTGCCAGCAGTACCGGGACCCTCTATGGCTACACCTTC
CASSTGTLYGYTF
>many|TRBV3-1|TRBJ1-1|TRBD1
TGTGCCAGCAGCCAACGGGGACAGCTAATGAACACTGAAGCTTTCTTT
CASSQRGQLMNTEAFF